The present T cell receptor beta chain was sequenced within a study of blood T cell repertoires in COVID-19. For the study at large: Acute and convalescent COVID-19 samples came from the United States, Italy and Spain. PBMCs, B-cell-depleted T cells, or T cells were the source of the cDNA or gDNA that made up the material.

In the authors' workflow: Scientists estimated how many nucleated cells there were by amplifying reference gene primers. The data were produced by immunoSEQ multiplex PCR, yet TCRdb's version contains in-frame clones alone and is incomplete. The DNA gave D and trimming, while V, J and clone size come from that table. The sample has approximately 280,000 clones, 90% seen once. CDR1 is SGHVS and CDR2 is FQNEAQ in the germline V gene. V was trimmed by 5 bases and J by 3 bases, leaving 16 bases between them. CDR3 length equals 15 residues. Residents of 24 US areas, aged 18 to 89 years, made up the participants.

Material: PBMCs or T cells enriched from blood (not recorded which). This TCR was recovered from a woman younger than 35 with acute COVID-19. This chain joins TRBV7-8 and TRBJ1-1; a possible D gene is TRBD1 (6 bases). The CDR3 DNA is TGTGCCAGCAGCCCCGCCTCAGGGGCGTACACTGAAGCTTTCTTT. Amino acid sequence: CASSPASGAYTEAFF.